The 14 T cell receptor beta chains listed next were all sequenced from one sample in a study of blood T cell repertoires in COVID-19. Repertoires were generated with immunoSEQ multiplex PCR, while TCRdb's copy carries only in-frame clones and drops some. The sample has tens of thousands of clones; 80% to 90% are singletons. Sequencing was performed on peripheral blood. The receptors come from a woman aged 55 to 70 with COVID-19, enrolled during active disease.

The chain recombines TRBV14 with TRBJ2-5, with no clear D. The V gene lost 0 bases and the J gene lost 5 bases, with 13 bases spanning the gap. CDR1 and CDR2 from the germline V gene are SGHDN and FVKESK. The CDR3 is 15 amino acids. The chain's CDR3 is CASSQEGRPQETQYF. In DNA form, the CDR3 reads TGTGCCAGCAGCCAAGAGGGCAGGCCCCAGGAGACCCAGTACTTC.

V and J are TRBV28 and TRBJ2-1; D is perhaps TRBD1 (6 bases). Trimming removed 2 bases at V and 8 bases at J, with 16 bases between. The CDR3 totals 15 residues. The germline V gene encodes CDR1 MDHEN and CDR2 SYDVKM. The CDR3 region has the DNA TGTGCCAGCAGTTTACGATACAGGGATCCGGATGAGCAGTTCTTC. As protein: CASSLRYRDPDEQFF.

Here the CDR3 reads CASRTSGLWEQYF. CDR3 nucleotide sequence: TGTGCCAGCAGGACTAGCGGGCTGTGGGAGCAGTACTTC. This chain connects TRBV6-5 to TRBJ2-7; 10 positions agree with TRBD2. The V gene end was trimmed by 6 bases and the J gene end by 7 bases; junction bases not matched to a gene: 6. This CDR3 spans 13 amino acids. From germline, CDR1 is MNHEY and CDR2 SVGAGI.

The chain employs TRBV30 and TRBJ1-3; 8 bases line up with TRBD1. Germline CDR1 GTSNPN, CDR2 SVGIG (reference sequence). CDR3 length: 15 amino acids. Trimming took 2 bases from V and 0 from J; bases not matched to a gene: 3. CDR3 sequence (DNA): TGTGCCTGGAGTCGGACAGGGAACTCTGGAAACACCATATATTTT. Protein: CAWSRTGNSGNTIYF.

The chain uses TRBV27 and TRBJ1-2; 8 bases line up with TRBD1. Looked up from germline, CDR1 is MNHEY and CDR2 is SMNVEV (reference sequence). The CDR3 loop spans 13 amino acids. V trimming: 2 bases; J trimming: 6 bases; junction bases outside the gene matches: 2. This CDR3 is CASSLGTGDGYTF. The CDR3, as DNA: TGTGCCAGCAGTTTAGGGACAGGCGATGGCTACACCTTC.

The chain employs TRBV9 and TRBJ2-2, with TRBD2 matching over 7 bases. From germline, CDR1 is SGDLS and CDR2 YYNGEE. After removal of 3 bases from V and 7 bases from J, the junction contained 12 bases not matched to a gene. This CDR3 is 16 amino acids long. The CDR3 is CASSDPGGSGYGELFF. The CDR3 nucleotides read TGTGCCAGCAGCGACCCCGGGGGGTCTGGATACGGGGAGCTGTTTTTT.

This rearrangement joins TRBV5-6 to TRBJ2-4; 13 bases are shared with TRBD2. The CDR3 is 16 residues long. Germline V gene lookup returns CDR1 SGHDT and CDR2 YYEEEE. After removal of 4 bases from V and 9 bases from J, the junction contained 10 bases not matched to a gene. CDR3 in DNA: TGTGCCAGCAGCAAAGGGACTAGCGGGGAACACTTCATTCAGTACTTC. It codes for CASSKGTSGEHFIQYF.

This chain connects TRBV5-6 to TRBJ2-7; perhaps TRBD2 as D (6 bases). The CDR3 totals 11 residues. The germline V gene has CDR1 SGHDT and CDR2 YYEEEE. Trimming took 2 bases from V and 6 from J, leaving 6 bases between them. The CDR3 DNA follows: TGTGCCAGCAGCTTAGCGGGCGAGCAGTACTTC. Its protein product is CASSLAGEQYF.

V gene TRBV14 combines with J gene TRBJ2-7; TRBD2 matches 10 bases. Germline V CDR1 and CDR2: SGHDN, FVKESK. V gave up 0 bases and J gave up 0 bases; unmatched junction bases: 5. CDR3 size: 17 residues. CDR3 coding DNA: TGTGCCAGCAGCCAAGAACTAGCGGGACTCAGCTCCTACGAGCAGTACTTC. This gives the protein CASSQELAGLSSYEQYF.

Only one count was recorded for this clone. V and J are TRBV4-3 and TRBJ1-2, with 9 bases aligning to TRBD1. The CDR3 has 17 amino acids. Germline trimming cut 4 bases from V and 0 bases from J; bases unmatched to any gene: 9. CDR1 is LGHNA, CDR2 YSLEER, per germline. The CDR3 DNA sequence: TGCGCCAGCAGCCTTACCGGGACAGGGCCTTCTAACTATGGCTACACCTTC. Protein sequence: CASSLTGTGPSNYGYTF.

This clone has only a few counts. This chain uses TRBV30 with TRBJ1-6; D perhaps matches TRBD1 (6 bases). Germline V gene lookup returns CDR1 GTSNPN and CDR2 SVGIG (reference sequence). The V gene lost 0 bases and the J gene lost 8 bases, with 8 bases spanning the gap. The CDR3 consists of 13 residues. The CDR3 DNA is TGTGCCTGGAGTGTACAGGGCCATTCACCCCTCCACTTT. This codes for CAWSVQGHSPLHF.

This clone was observed a few times. The V call is TRBV24-1, the J call TRBJ1-4; D gene uncertain. Germline V gives CDR1 KGHDR, CDR2 SFDVKD. V lost 5 bases, J lost 1 base, and 10 bases lay in between. The CDR3 is made up of 15 amino acids. DNA of the CDR3: TGTGCCACCAGTGGCATAGAGAGAACTAATGAAAAACTGTTTTTT. It encodes CATSGIERTNEKLFF.

Note on this clone: Sequence at one end of the junction differs from germline and may be a read error. This chain connects TRBV9 to TRBJ2-7; D might be TRBD1 (5 bases). Germline V gives CDR1 SGDLS, CDR2 YYNGEE. The CDR3 runs 14 residues. CDR3 nucleotides: TGTGCCAGCAGCGCAGACAGCACTCAATTACGAGTGTCCTTC. Protein sequence: CASSADSTQLRVSF. The whole variable domain, remainder taken from reference TRBV9 and TRBJ2-7, is DSGVTQTPKHLITATGQRVTLRCSPRSGDLSVYWYQQSLDQGLQFLIQYYNGEERAKGNILERFSAQQFPDLHSELNLSSLELGDSALYFCASSADSTQLRVSFGPGTRLTVT.

This clone was observed a single time. This chain joins TRBV5-6 and TRBJ2-2; TRBD1 agrees at 8 bases. The germline gives CDR1 SGHDT, CDR2 YYEEEE. This CDR3 region has 15 residues. Trimming removed 6 bases from V and 5 bases from J; junction bases left unmatched: 9. CDR3 sequence: CASNTWTGITGELFF. The CDR3 DNA follows: TGTGCCAGCAACACGTGGACAGGGATAACCGGGGAGCTGTTTTTT.